Below, 29 T cell receptor beta chains from the same sample are listed, as sequenced in a study of a mutant IDH1 vaccine in newly diagnosed glioma. Antigens of these TCRs are unknown. The time point is: week 5, during vaccination. The vaccine gave 300 ug of a 20-mer mutant IDH1 peptide subcutaneously per dose. The assay was immunoSEQ multiplex PCR, and TCRdb's table has in-frame clones only and misses some. The sample yields around 29,000 clones, roughly 87% seen once. This material consisted of peripheral blood mononuclear cells (PBMCs), taken from a glioma patient whose treatment included an IDH1 peptide vaccine. These receptors all come from a woman aged 40 to 49 with glioma. Some clones in this sample may be carry-over from other donors' samples.

The chain has TRBV15 and TRBJ1-1, with no clear D. Germline V gene lookup returns CDR1 LNHNV and CDR2 YYDKDF (reference sequence). The CDR3 length is 13 residues. Trimming left V 5 bases short and J 1 base short, with 8 bases between. CDR3 coding DNA: TGTGCCACCAGCGGTCGGGGGAACACTGAAGCTTTCTTT. As protein: CATSGRGNTEAFF.

The chain uses TRBV6-1 and TRBJ2-4; D unresolved. V was clipped by 0 bases and J by 1 base, with 7 bases between them. CDR3 length: 15 residues. The germline gives CDR1 MNHNS, CDR2 SASEGT. In DNA, the CDR3 is TGTGCCAGCAGTGAAGCAGCAAGGGCCAAAAACATTCAGTACTTC. This translates into CASSEAARAKNIQYF.

The rearrangement uses TRBV27 and TRBJ1-5; D is perhaps TRBD1 (6 bases). The V gene's germline CDR1 is MNHEY and CDR2 SMNVEV (reference sequence). The CDR3 runs to 14 residues. V lost 3 bases to trimming and J lost 4 bases, with 10 bases between them. Here the CDR3 DNA reads TGTGCCAGCAGTTTCAGGGGTGGAAATCAGCCCCAGCATTTT. This translates into CASSFRGGNQPQHF.

V gene TRBV5-1 combines with J gene TRBJ2-6, with D maybe TRBD1 (5 bases). The CDR3 contains 17 residues. Per germline, CDR1 SGHRS and CDR2 YFSETQ. V was pared by 0 bases and J by 0 bases, with 10 bases between. In DNA, the CDR3 is TGCGCCAGCAGCTTGGCCCCAGGGCTCTCTGGGGCCAACGTCCTGACTTTC. Translated: CASSLAPGLSGANVLTF.

The rearrangement links TRBV19 to TRBJ1-4; D not resolved. This CDR3 has 12 amino acids. Looked up from germline, CDR1 is LNHDA and CDR2 is SQIVND (reference sequence). V was clipped by 5 bases and J by 6 bases, with 7 bases between them. CDR3 loop: CASSLSHEKLFF. The CDR3 DNA reads as TGTGCCAGTAGTCTCTCCCATGAAAAACTGTTTTTT.

A few counts support this clone. The chain couples TRBV7-3 to TRBJ2-1; 7 bases fit TRBD2. This CDR3 comprises 13 residues. The V gene's germline CDR1 is SGHTA and CDR2 FQGTGA. The junction had 3 bases not matched to a gene; V was cut back by 1 base and J by 9 bases. The CDR3 DNA reads as TGTGCCAGCAGCTTAAGGGAGGGCGGTGAGCAGTTCTTC. Its translation is CASSLREGGEQFF.

The genes are TRBV7-2 and TRBJ2-7, with D possibly TRBD1 on 6 matching bases. Trimming stripped 5 bases from V and 0 bases from J, with 11 bases between. Germline CDR1 is SGHTA and CDR2 is FQGNSA. The CDR3 is 14 residues long. CDR3 residues: CASSIQGISYEQYF. The CDR3 DNA is TGTGCCAGCAGCATACAGGGAATCTCCTACGAGCAGTACTTC.

This clone was seen once. The rearrangement uses TRBV2 and TRBJ2-7; 10 bases match TRBD2. Germline lookup yields CDR1 SNHLY and CDR2 FYNNEI. This CDR3 has 14 amino acids. V was clipped by 5 bases and J by 5 bases; unmatched bases: 6. The CDR3 nucleotides are TGTGCCAGCAGTCAACAGGGGACTAGCGACGAGCAGTACTTC. Translation gives CASSQQGTSDEQYF.

The chain employs TRBV5-6 and TRBJ2-5, with TRBD1 as a possible D gene (6 bases). CDR3 length: 15 amino acids. Germline CDR1 SGHDT, CDR2 YYEEEE. With 2 bases removed from V and 2 bases from J, the gap between germline ends came to 13 bases. The chain's CDR3 is CASSLRVGTQETQYF. In nucleotides, the CDR3 is TGTGCCAGCAGCTTACGTGTGGGGACACAAGAGACCCAGTACTTC. Looking up the rest from reference TRBV5-6 and TRBJ2-5 gives the full variable domain: DAGVTQSPTHLIKTRGQQVTLRCSPKSGHDTVSWYQQALGQGPQFIFQYYEEEERQRGNFPDRFSGHQFPNYSSELNVNALLLGDSALYLCASSLRVGTQETQYFGPGTRLLVL.

The CDR3 coding sequence is TGTGCCAGCAGCTTTGGGGAGTCAGGGGGCACTAATGAAAAACTGTTTTTT. Protein sequence: CASSFGESGGTNEKLFF. The V and J genes are TRBV11-2 and TRBJ1-4, with 8 bases fitting TRBD1. This CDR3 has 17 amino acids. V lost 3 bases, J lost 2 bases, and 8 bases stayed unmatched. From germline, CDR1 is SGHAT and CDR2 FQNNGV.

The chain uses TRBV29-1 and TRBJ1-1; TRBD1 is a possible D gene (5 bases). From germline, CDR1 is SQVTM and CDR2 ANQGSEA. V was shortened by 2 bases and J by 4 bases, with 11 bases between the two germline ends. The CDR3 is 13 residues long. The CDR3 loop is CSVERPGGTEAFF. CDR3 nucleotides: TGCAGCGTTGAACGCCCCGGGGGCACTGAAGCTTTCTTT.

The V gene is TRBV29-1, the J gene TRBJ1-4; weak D call: TRBD1 (5 bases). The V end was cut by 7 bases, the J end by 8 bases, with 23 bases between. The CDR3 loop spans 15 amino acids. CDR1 and CDR2 (germline): SQVTM, ANQGSEA. CDR3 residues: CSAIGHKGRVEKLFF. Written as DNA, the CDR3 is TGCAGCGCCATCGGACATAAAGGCAGGGTGGAAAAACTGTTTTTT. The complete variable domain, with remaining parts taken from reference TRBV29-1 and TRBJ1-4, reads SAVISQKPSRDICQRGTSLTIQCQVDSQVTMMFWYRQQPGQSLTLIATANQGSEATYESGFVIDKFPISRPNLTFSTLTVSNMSPEDSSIYLCSAIGHKGRVEKLFFGSGTQLSVL.

The chain links TRBV28 to TRBJ1-1; D is uncertain. Germline CDR1 reads MDHEN; CDR2 reads SYDVKM. The CDR3 is 13 residues long. Trimming pared 7 bases from V and 3 bases from J, leaving 12 bases between. DNA of the CDR3: TGTGCCAGCATGGGCGCCGGAGACACTGAAGCTTTCTTT. Translating it yields CASMGAGDTEAFF.

V gene TRBV6-5 combines with J gene TRBJ1-1; 7 positions agree with TRBD1. CDR3 size: 14 residues. Per the germline V gene, CDR1 is MNHEY and CDR2 is SVGAGI. The J segment lost 4 bases and the V segment lost 3 bases, leaving 5 bases of the junction unmatched. CDR3 nucleotide sequence: TGTGCCAGCAGTTATAGGGGGCTTGTCACTGAAGCTTTCTTT. Translation: CASSYRGLVTEAFF.

The rearrangement joins TRBV6-1 to TRBJ2-2, with D unresolved. Germline assignment: CDR1 MNHNS and CDR2 SASEGT. The CDR3 totals 11 residues. V was pared by 8 bases and J by 5 bases, with 6 bases between. The chain's CDR3 is CASGLTGELFF. The DNA of the CDR3 is TGTGCCAGCGGGTTAACCGGGGAGCTGTTTTTT.

The CDR3 DNA reads TGCAGCTCAGCTAGCGGGGTGGGAGAGACCCAGTACTTC. Its translation: CSSASGVGETQYF. The chain links TRBV29-1 to TRBJ2-5; 9 nucleotides line up with TRBD2. This CDR3 is 13 amino acids long. V lost 8 bases and J lost 4; bases outside the gene matches: 8. Germline CDR1 and CDR2: SQVTM and ANQGSEA.

The V call is TRBV7-2, the J call TRBJ1-4; D call uncertain. Germline-derived CDR1 and CDR2 are SGHTA and FQGNSA. This CDR3 region has 19 residues. The V gene lost 3 bases and the J gene lost 0 bases, with 20 bases spanning the gap. CDR3 nucleotide sequence: TGTGCCAGCAGCTTCGGTGGGCAGCCGAGCCTCCCAACTAATGAAAAACTGTTTTTT. It yields the protein CASSFGGQPSLPTNEKLFF. Drawing the rest from reference TRBV7-2 and TRBJ1-4, the complete variable domain is GAGVSQSPSNKVTEKGKDVELRCDPISGHTALYWYRQSLGQGLEFLIYFQGNSAPDKSGLPSDRFSAERTGGSVSTLTIQRTQQEDSAVYLCASSFGGQPSLPTNEKLFFGSGTQLSVL.

The V gene is TRBV5-1, the J gene TRBJ2-3; D is undetermined. Trimming pared 4 bases from V and 4 bases from J, leaving 10 bases between. Germline loops: CDR1 SGHRS, CDR2 YFSETQ. The CDR3 runs 13 residues. CDR3 protein: CASSRLDPDTQYF. The CDR3 coding sequence is TGCGCCAGCAGCCGATTAGATCCAGATACGCAGTATTTT.

V gene TRBV9 combines with J gene TRBJ1-3, with a possible D match to TRBD1 (5 bases). V was trimmed by 3 bases and J by 2 bases, leaving 12 bases between them. CDR3 size: 15 residues. Germline V gene data show CDR1 as SGDLS and CDR2 as YYNGEE. The CDR3, as DNA: TGTGCCAGCAGCGCCTCGAAAGGGGCTGGAAACACCATATATTTT. It translates to CASSASKGAGNTIYF.

J is TRBJ1-1 and V is TRBV4-3, with D possibly TRBD1 on 6 matching bases. Per the germline V gene, CDR1 is LGHNA and CDR2 is YSLEER. V was pared by 2 bases and J by 0 bases, with 16 bases between. This CDR3 region has 17 residues. CDR3 DNA sequence: TGCGCCAGCAGCCAACAGGGAGGGGGAATCATGAACACTGAAGCTTTCTTT. This encodes CASSQQGGGIMNTEAFF.

The rearrangement uses TRBV7-9 and TRBJ1-1, with TRBD1 as a possible D gene (6 bases). Per the germline V gene, CDR1 is SEHNR and CDR2 is FQNEAQ (reference sequence). Trimming left V 3 bases short and J 6 bases short, with 23 bases between. This CDR3 is built from 17 residues. CDR3 bases: TGTGCCAGCAGCTTCGGGACACTCACGGTCGGGAGGCCTGAAGCTTTCTTT. Its translation is CASSFGTLTVGRPEAFF.

The J gene is TRBJ2-1, the V gene TRBV27; 13 nucleotides agree with TRBD2. The CDR3 runs to 14 residues. Germline CDR1 reads MNHEY; CDR2 reads SMNVEV (reference sequence). V gave up 4 bases and J gave up 15 bases; unmatched junction bases: 9. CDR3 amino acids: CASSSGLAGALRFF. The DNA of the CDR3 is TGTGCCAGCAGTTCCGGACTAGCGGGGGCCCTAAGGTTCTTC.

The V call is TRBV11-3, the J call TRBJ2-7; 7 bases line up with TRBD1. The V segment lost 1 base and the J segment 2 bases; nucleotides outside the gene matches: 2. Germline CDR1 is SGHNT and CDR2 is YENEEA. The CDR3 sequence is 14 residues long. DNA of the CDR3: TGTGCCAGCAGCTTAGGGGGGACAGCCTACGAGCAGTACTTC. Its translation: CASSLGGTAYEQYF.

In this sample, this clone turned up a few times. The V call is TRBV20-1, the J call TRBJ1-1, with D unresolved. The V end lost 8 bases, the J end lost 3 bases, and 10 bases lay between the germline ends. Germline V lookup: CDR1 DFQATT, CDR2 SNEGSKA (reference sequence). The CDR3 consists of 11 residues. The CDR3 here is CSTGTDTEAFF. The CDR3 nucleotides are TGCAGTACGGGTACGGACACTGAAGCTTTCTTT.

The V gene is TRBV21-1, the J gene TRBJ1-5; TRBD1, as called in the table, went unchecked against the DNA. TRBV21-1 is labeled a pseudogene. The CDR3 totals 16 residues. CDR3 loop: CASSTQADSHNQPQHF. CDR3 sequence (DNA): TGTGCCAGCAGCACTCAGGCCGACAGCCACAATCAGCCCCAGCATTTT.

The V and J genes are TRBV28 and TRBJ1-6, with D possibly being TRBD1 (5 bases). The CDR3 length is 16 residues. V lost 5 bases to trimming and J lost 6 bases, with 17 bases between them. Per germline, CDR1 MDHEN and CDR2 SYDVKM. CDR3 protein: CASSPPEGRRNSPLHF. The CDR3 region has the DNA TGTGCCAGCAGTCCCCCTGAGGGGAGGCGTAATTCACCCCTCCACTTT.

This clone was counted a few times. The V gene is TRBV18, the J gene TRBJ2-1, with D unclear. The germline V gene encodes CDR1 KGHSH and CDR2 LQKENI. This CDR3 is built from 15 residues. V shed 0 bases and J shed 6 bases, with 12 bases lying between them. The CDR3: CASSPPGSPRNEQFF. CDR3 DNA sequence: TGTGCCAGCTCACCACCGGGCAGTCCCCGCAATGAGCAGTTCTTC.

This clone is a singleton in its sample. This chain joins TRBV10-1 and TRBJ1-5; D gene unclear. V lost 0 bases to trimming and J lost 6 bases, with 9 bases between them. The germline V gene has CDR1 WNHNN and CDR2 SYGVQD (reference sequence). The CDR3 consists of 14 residues. CDR3 coding DNA: TGCGCCAGCAGTGAGTCGGAGGCACCTCAGCCCCAGCATTTT. It is translated as CASSESEAPQPQHF.

The chain joins TRBV5-8 to TRBJ2-3; tentative D call: TRBD1 (5 bases). Trimming stripped 5 bases from V and 10 bases from J, with 17 bases between. This CDR3 has 13 amino acids. The germline gives CDR1 SGHTS, CDR2 YDEGEE. The CDR3 is CASSYPGYQAQYF. The CDR3 bases are TGTGCCAGCAGTTATCCAGGGTATCAGGCGCAGTATTTT.